The rows below give T cell receptor beta chains drawn from one sample of a study of T cell repertoires in cytomegalovirus infection. TCRdb re-called the reads through MiXCR, storing one row per CDR3 protein. The data show approximately 1,000,000 distinct CDR3 sequences, approximately 33% seen once. For these receptors, no antigen is known. The input for sequencing was cultured CD8+ T cells from PBMCs, taken from culture after CMV antigen stimulation. These receptors came from a human donor in good health (CMV status not recorded). Some clones in this sample may be carry-over from other donors' samples. CDR3s include the opening cysteine and the closing phenylalanine or tryptophan. The D gene is left open where the match is weak. Clone size appears in some rows only: once, few, many, or a class for an expanded clone.

v_call: TRBV6-5; clone_size: .; j_call: TRBJ2-7; d_call: .; cdr3_aa: CASSITGMASYEQYF; cdr3_nt: TGTGCCAGCAGTATTACAGGGATGGCCTCCTACGAGCAGTACTTC
v_call: TRBV28; clone_size: few; j_call: TRBJ2-4; d_call: TRBD1; cdr3_aa: CASSFLTGLERNIQYF; cdr3_nt: TGTGCCAGCAGTTTCCTGACAGGGTTGGAGAGAAACATTCAGTACTTC
v_call: TRBV6-2/TRBV6-3; clone_size: many; j_call: TRBJ2-1; d_call: .; cdr3_aa: CASSYYHYNEQFF; cdr3_nt: TGTGCCAGCAGTTATTACCACTACAATGAGCAGTTCTTC
v_call: TRBV20-1; clone_size: .; j_call: TRBJ1-2; d_call: .; cdr3_aa: CSAGRGAVDYGYTF; cdr3_nt: TGCAGTGCCGGTCGCGGGGCGGTTGACTATGGCTACACCTTC
v_call: TRBV4-1; clone_size: many; j_call: TRBJ1-5; d_call: .; cdr3_aa: CASSGHQGSNQPQHF; cdr3_nt: TGCGCCAGCAGCGGACACCAGGGGAGCAATCAGCCCCAGCATTTT
v_call: TRBV29-1; clone_size: .; j_call: TRBJ2-7; d_call: .; cdr3_aa: CSVVGGEVNYEQYF; cdr3_nt: TGCAGCGTTGTTGGTGGGGAGGTTAACTACGAGCAGTACTTC
v_call: TRBV4-2; clone_size: few; j_call: TRBJ2-1; d_call: .; cdr3_aa: CASSQESSSGEQFF; cdr3_nt: TGTGCCAGCAGCCAAGAGTCTAGCAGCGGTGAGCAGTTCTTC
v_call: TRBV19; clone_size: few; j_call: TRBJ2-3; d_call: TRBD2; cdr3_aa: CAIAPDSGGNTDTQYF; cdr3_nt: TGTGCCATCGCACCTGATAGCGGGGGAAACACAGATACGCAGTATTTT
v_call: TRBV7-9; clone_size: .; j_call: TRBJ2-3; d_call: TRBD2; cdr3_aa: CASLSGTRTDTQYF; cdr3_nt: TGTGCCAGCCTCTCCGGGACTAGGACAGATACGCAGTATTTT
v_call: TRBV12-3/TRBV12-4; clone_size: many; j_call: TRBJ1-1; d_call: TRBD1; cdr3_aa: CASSIGDRGSEAFF; cdr3_nt: TGTGCCAGCAGTATAGGGGACAGGGGATCAGAAGCTTTCTTT
v_call: TRBV6-1; clone_size: few; j_call: TRBJ2-3; d_call: TRBD2; cdr3_aa: CASSEAGLAVWVTDTQYF; cdr3_nt: TGTGCCAGCAGTGAAGCGGGACTAGCGGTGTGGGTCACAGATACGCAGTATTTT
v_call: TRBV5-6; clone_size: .; j_call: TRBJ2-3; d_call: .; cdr3_aa: CASSGLPSTDTQYF; cdr3_nt: TGTGCCAGCAGCGGTCTCCCCAGCACAGATACGCAGTATTTT
v_call: TRBV6-6; clone_size: few; j_call: TRBJ2-1; d_call: TRBD2; cdr3_aa: CATAVSGNYNEQFF; cdr3_nt: TGTGCCACGGCCGTTAGCGGGAACTACAATGAGCAGTTCTTC
v_call: TRBV7-2; clone_size: many; j_call: TRBJ1-1; d_call: TRBD1; cdr3_aa: CASRGTARWTEAFF; cdr3_nt: TGTGCCAGCAGGGGGACAGCCAGGTGGACTGAAGCTTTCTTT
v_call: TRBV9; clone_size: once; j_call: TRBJ1-1; d_call: .; cdr3_aa: CASSPRDLNTEAFF; cdr3_nt: TGTGCCAGCAGCCCCCGCGACCTGAACACTGAAGCTTTCTTT
v_call: TRBV20-1; clone_size: few; j_call: TRBJ2-1; d_call: TRBD2; cdr3_aa: CSARDQGRGAYNEQFF; cdr3_nt: TGCAGTGCTAGAGATCAGGGGCGGGGGGCCTACAATGAGCAGTTCTTC
v_call: TRBV12-3/TRBV12-4; clone_size: .; j_call: TRBJ2-2; d_call: TRBD1; cdr3_aa: CASSFWTGWNTGELFF; cdr3_nt: TGTGCCAGCAGTTTCTGGACAGGGTGGAACACCGGGGAGCTGTTTTTT
v_call: TRBV7-9; clone_size: .; j_call: TRBJ1-3; d_call: .; cdr3_aa: CASSGTGSQGRPGNTIYF; cdr3_nt: TGTGCCAGCAGCGGCACAGGGTCTCAAGGCCGCCCTGGAAACACCATATATTTT
v_call: TRBV20-1; clone_size: .; j_call: TRBJ2-1; d_call: TRBD2; cdr3_aa: CSARDPTGGSYNEQFF; cdr3_nt: TGCAGTGCTAGAGACCCTACGGGAGGGTCCTACAATGAGCAGTTCTTC
v_call: TRBV6-2/TRBV6-3; clone_size: .; j_call: TRBJ2-7; d_call: .; cdr3_aa: CASSYGVGSEQYF; cdr3_nt: TGTGCCAGCAGTTACGGCGTTGGGTCCGAGCAGTACTTC
v_call: TRBV7-9; clone_size: .; j_call: TRBJ1-5; d_call: TRBD1; cdr3_aa: CASSLAMGQGSNQPQHF; cdr3_nt: TGTGCCAGCAGCTTAGCGATGGGACAGGGTAGCAATCAGCCCCAGCATTTT
v_call: TRBV25-1; clone_size: .; j_call: TRBJ2-1; d_call: .; cdr3_aa: CASSEFGGLTSNEQFF; cdr3_nt: TGTGCCAGCAGTGAATTTGGGGGACTTACCTCGAATGAGCAGTTCTTC
v_call: TRBV11-2; clone_size: few; j_call: TRBJ2-5; d_call: TRBD2; cdr3_aa: CASSLDPSGGTQYF; cdr3_nt: TGTGCCAGCAGTCTAGACCCCTCGGGGGGGACCCAGTACTTC
v_call: TRBV6-5; clone_size: .; j_call: TRBJ1-2; d_call: .; cdr3_aa: CASSYSGLGAYDYTF; cdr3_nt: TGTGCCAGCAGTTACTCAGGCCTCGGGGCGTATGACTACACCTTC
v_call: TRBV27; clone_size: .; j_call: TRBJ1-6; d_call: .; cdr3_aa: CATQQSRVSPLHF; cdr3_nt: TGTGCCACCCAACAGTCACGGGTTTCACCCCTCCACTTT
v_call: TRBV12-3/TRBV12-4; clone_size: .; j_call: TRBJ1-2; d_call: .; cdr3_aa: CATLGRTAQGLYGYTF; cdr3_nt: TGTGCCACCCTGGGGAGAACAGCCCAGGGTCTATATGGCTACACCTTC